These 26 T cell receptor beta chains share one sample of origin, sequenced in a study of Ad26.COV2.S vaccination and SARS-CoV-2 variants. Treatment meaning: roughly 19 received Ad26.COV2.S at low or high dose, single or two shots; 5 received placebo; per-sample allocation not given. All samples were drawn on day 63, counting from the first vaccine or placebo injection. The protocol was immunoSEQ multiplex PCR, while the TCRdb copy is restricted to in-frame clones and leaves out a portion. This table holds 200,000 to 300,000 clones, approximately 87% found once. The sample here was peripheral blood, taken in a trial of Ad26.COV2.S vaccine versus placebo. Receptors originate from a person between 18 and 59 years old who received the Ad26.COV2.S COVID-19 vaccine or a placebo.

In its sample, this clone was seen a few times. V and J are TRBV7-8 and TRBJ1-6; D is unresolved. Trimming pared 0 bases from V and 7 bases from J, leaving 4 bases between. Germline V gives CDR1 SGHVS, CDR2 FQNEAQ. This CDR3 is built from 13 residues. CDR3 sequence: CASSLAGNSPLHF. Written as DNA, the CDR3 is TGTGCCAGCAGCTTAGCGGGGAATTCACCCCTCCACTTT.

CDR3 amino acids: CATAPRGQNYGYTF. The CDR3 nucleotides read TGTGCCACCGCACCGCGGGGGCAGAACTATGGCTACACCTTC. The J gene is TRBJ1-2, the V gene TRBV6-5; D perhaps matches TRBD1 (6 bases). Trimming took off 10 bases at V and 2 bases at J, with 17 bases between the two ends. Germline lookup yields CDR1 MNHEY and CDR2 SVGAGI. This CDR3 contains 14 residues.

This clone showed up just a few times. The chain links TRBV27 to TRBJ1-2; TRBD1 might be the D (6 bases). From germline, CDR1 is MNHEY and CDR2 SMNVEV (reference sequence). The CDR3 is 13 residues long. Trimming took 10 bases from V and 3 from J, leaving 15 bases between them. CDR3 sequence: CATRGGDHYGYTF. DNA of the CDR3: TGTGCCACACGGGGGGGCGATCACTATGGCTACACCTTC.

The J gene is TRBJ1-1, the V gene TRBV10-3, with 8 bases that match TRBD1. This CDR3 contains 13 residues. Germline V lookup: CDR1 ENHRY, CDR2 SYGVKD. V was clipped by 11 bases and J by 1 base; unmatched bases: 6. This chain's CDR3 is CASQGEQNTEAFF. The CDR3 DNA sequence: TGTGCCTCACAGGGGGAGCAGAACACTGAAGCTTTCTTT.

The gene calls are TRBV5-1 and TRBJ2-1; TRBD1 agrees at 10 bases. The ends lost 2 bases at V and 6 bases at J; junction bases unmatched: 8. The CDR3 is made up of 16 amino acids. Germline values: CDR1 SGHRS, CDR2 YFSETQ. CDR3 coding DNA: TGCGCCAGCAGCTTCCCCTTGGGACAGGGGTCCAATGAGCAGTTCTTC. Its protein product is CASSFPLGQGSNEQFF.

This clone was found once. This chain joins TRBV5-1 and TRBJ2-2; TRBD1 matches 9 bases. Germline values: CDR1 SGHRS, CDR2 YFSETQ. V dropped 2 bases and J dropped 1; count of bases not matched to a gene: 3. CDR3 length: 16 residues. The CDR3 spells CASSLGDRENTGELFF. The CDR3 nucleotides read TGCGCCAGCAGCTTAGGGGACAGGGAGAACACCGGGGAGCTGTTTTTT.

The gene calls are TRBV15 and TRBJ2-7, with a weak D call TRBD1 (6 bases). The CDR3 is 18 residues long. Trimming removed 1 base at V and 2 bases at J, with 21 bases between. Per germline, CDR1 LNHNV and CDR2 YYDKDF (reference sequence). CDR3 DNA sequence: TGTGCCACCAGCAGAGGAACAGGGAAGGGCGCCTGGGCCTACGAGCAGTACTTC. Translation: CATSRGTGKGAWAYEQYF.

This rearrangement joins TRBV28 to TRBJ1-1; tentative D call: TRBD1 (5 bases). CDR1 and CDR2 from the germline V gene are MDHEN and SYDVKM. The CDR3 sequence is 15 residues long. V lost 6 bases, J lost 5 bases, and 19 bases lay in between. CDR3 DNA sequence: TGTGCCAGCAGCCCACCCCAGGGAGTGAGGACTGAAGCTTTCTTT. It codes for CASSPPQGVRTEAFF.

The chain links TRBV27 to TRBJ2-2, with a possible D match to TRBD2 (6 bases). Trimming took 6 bases from V and 1 from J, leaving 9 bases between them. Germline CDR1 reads MNHEY; CDR2 reads SMNVEV (reference sequence). The CDR3 contains 14 residues. The DNA for the CDR3 is TGTGCCAGCAGATGGCGGGAGAACACCGGGGAGCTGTTTTTT. It encodes CASRWRENTGELFF.

The chain joins TRBV5-6 to TRBJ2-2, with D hard to call. The V gene's germline CDR1 is SGHDT and CDR2 YYEEEE. The V and J ends lost 1 base and 4 bases respectively, with 5 bases between them. The CDR3 totals 13 residues. The CDR3 DNA sequence: TGTGCCAGCAGCTTGTTAGGCACCGGGGAGCTGTTTTTT. Its translation: CASSLLGTGELFF.

The chain joins TRBV5-1 to TRBJ1-1, with D perhaps TRBD1 (6 bases). This CDR3 spans 17 amino acids. Trimming took 3 bases from V and 3 from J, leaving 21 bases between them. From germline, CDR1 is SGHRS and CDR2 YFSETQ. CDR3 region: CASSWGGLLMGDTEAFF. CDR3 sequence (DNA): TGCGCCAGCAGCTGGGGGGGCCTTTTGATGGGCGACACTGAAGCTTTCTTT.

This chain joins TRBV18 and TRBJ1-2; possible D gene TRBD1, 5 bases. The V gene lost 3 bases and the J gene lost 4 bases, with 15 bases spanning the gap. Looked up from germline, CDR1 is KGHSH and CDR2 is LQKENI. The CDR3 covers 15 residues. The CDR3 loop is CASSPLEGAGYGYTF. CDR3 DNA sequence: TGTGCCAGCTCACCCCTTGAAGGGGCAGGCTATGGCTACACCTTC.

The gene calls are TRBV19 and TRBJ2-3; either TRBD1 or TRBD2 may fit D (5 bases each). There are 16 residues in the CDR3. Trimming cost V 3 bases and J 6 bases, with 19 bases left between them. Germline CDR1 is LNHDA and CDR2 is SQIVND (reference sequence). The CDR3, as DNA: TGTGCCAGTAGTATTATCGGGCAGGGAGTGATTGATACGCAGTATTTT. As protein: CASSIIGQGVIDTQYF.

The chain combines TRBV7-2 with TRBJ2-5; D remains ambiguous. Germline V gives CDR1 SGHTA, CDR2 FQGNSA. V lost 1 base to trimming and J lost 4 bases, with 10 bases between them. The length of the CDR3 is 14 residues. Here the CDR3 reads CASSLDLSPETQYF. In DNA form, the CDR3 reads TGTGCCAGCAGCTTAGATCTCAGCCCAGAGACCCAGTACTTC.

This clone was detected once. The chain uses TRBV4-1 and TRBJ1-6, with D perhaps matching TRBD1 (6 bases). CDR3 length: 22 residues. V gave up 2 bases and J gave up 5 bases, with 31 bases separating them. The germline gives CDR1 MGHRA, CDR2 YSYEKL. In nucleotides, the CDR3 is TGCGCCAGCAGCCAAAGGATCGGAGGAACAGGGAGATCAATGGCCAATAATTCACCCCTCCACTTT. Its translation is CASSQRIGGTGRSMANNSPLHF.

The J gene is TRBJ2-1, the V gene TRBV11-3; D perhaps matches TRBD1 (6 bases). The CDR3 is 17 amino acids. Germline CDR1 reads SGHNT; CDR2 reads YENEEA. Trimming took off 5 bases at V and 1 base at J, with 18 bases between the two ends. CDR3 amino acids: CASSPARDTTSYNEQFF. The CDR3 DNA reads as TGTGCCAGCAGCCCCGCTCGGGACACCACATCCTACAATGAGCAGTTCTTC. The whole variable domain, filled in from reference TRBV11-3 and TRBJ2-1, reads EAGVVQSPRYKIIEKKQPVAFWCNPISGHNTLYWYLQNLGQGPELLIRYENEEAVDDSQLPKDRFSAERLKGVDSTLKIQPAELGDSAVYLCASSPARDTTSYNEQFFGPGTRLTVL.

V usage is TRBV5-4 and J usage is TRBJ1-1, with 7 bases aligning to TRBD1. The V and J ends lost 3 bases and 3 bases, in that order; junction bases with no gene match: 2. This CDR3 has 13 residues. Per the germline V gene, CDR1 is SGHNT and CDR2 is YYREEE (reference sequence). CDR3 sequence: CASSYDRDTEAFF. The CDR3 nucleotides read TGTGCCAGCAGCTATGACAGGGACACTGAAGCTTTCTTT.

This chain joins TRBV7-8 and TRBJ1-5; unclear D gene. The CDR3 covers 17 residues. Germline V lookup: CDR1 SGHVS, CDR2 FQNEAQ. The V gene lost 2 bases and the J gene lost 0 bases, with 14 bases spanning the gap. The CDR3 is CASSLRWPHNSNQPQHF. The CDR3 DNA reads as TGTGCCAGCAGCTTAAGGTGGCCACATAATAGCAATCAGCCCCAGCATTTT.

V and J are TRBV4-2 and TRBJ1-1; no clear D gene. The length of the CDR3 is 11 residues. Germline V gene sequence: CDR1 LGHNA, CDR2 YNFKEQ. V shed 4 bases and J shed 8 bases, with 8 bases lying between them. CDR3 bases: TGTGCCAGCAGCCTCATGGACGAAGCTTTCTTT. Protein sequence: CASSLMDEAFF.

The chain joins TRBV12-3 or TRBV12-4 to TRBJ1-2, with D maybe TRBD1 (5 bases). This CDR3 contains 11 residues. Trimming cost V 6 bases and J 7 bases, with 9 bases left between them. The CDR3 coding sequence is TGTGCCAGCAGAGGCAGGGCTGGCTACACCTTC. This translates into CASRGRAGYTF.

As DNA, the CDR3 is TGTGCCAGCACCAGGAGCGGGGTCCATGACGAGCAGTACTTC. Translated, it gives CASTRSGVHDEQYF. The chain combines TRBV5-4 with TRBJ2-7, with TRBD2 matching over 7 bases. Germline CDR1 reads SGHNT; CDR2 reads YYREEE (reference sequence). This CDR3 is built from 14 residues. The junction had 11 bases not matched to a gene; V was cut back by 6 bases and J by 5 bases.

The rearrangement joins TRBV19 to TRBJ2-2; a weak D match, TRBD1 (5 bases). Trimming took off 7 bases at V and 0 bases at J, with 9 bases between the two ends. Per the germline V gene, CDR1 is LNHDA and CDR2 is SQIVND (reference sequence). There are 14 residues in the CDR3. The chain's CDR3 is CASKDSPNTGELFF. The CDR3 DNA sequence: TGTGCCAGTAAAGACAGTCCGAACACCGGGGAGCTGTTTTTT.

V usage is TRBV4-2 and J usage is TRBJ2-1; 7 bases are a match to TRBD1. V lost 1 base, J lost 4 bases, and 4 bases stayed unmatched. This CDR3 spans 15 amino acids. Looked up from germline, CDR1 is LGHNA and CDR2 is YNFKEQ. The CDR3 DNA is TGTGCCAGCAGCCAAGTCCAGGGGGTTTACAATGAGCAGTTCTTC. This gives the protein CASSQVQGVYNEQFF.

In its sample, this clone was seen a few times. The genes are TRBV3-1 (or the pseudogene TRBV3-2) and TRBJ2-7; D remains unclear. V lost 3 bases and J 0 bases, leaving 0 bases between the germline ends. Germline CDR1 and CDR2: LGHDT and YNNKEL (reference sequence). CDR3 length: 11 residues. Written as DNA, the CDR3 is TGTGCCAGCAGCCACTCCTACGAGCAGTACTTC. Protein sequence: CASSHSYEQYF.

In this sample, this clone turned up a few times. The rearrangement uses TRBV6-2 or TRBV6-3 and TRBJ2-7; no firm D call. V lost 0 bases to trimming and J lost 5 bases, with 2 bases between them. The CDR3 contains 11 residues. Germline V lookup: CDR1 MNHEY, CDR2 SVGEGT. The CDR3 loop reads CASSYSDEQYF. The CDR3 nucleotides read TGTGCCAGCAGTTACTCGGACGAGCAGTACTTC.

V and J are TRBV5-1 and TRBJ2-7; either TRBD1 or TRBD2 may fit D (5 bases each). CDR1 and CDR2 (germline): SGHRS, YFSETQ. This CDR3 has 13 amino acids. Trimming stripped 0 bases from V and 7 bases from J, with 11 bases between. CDR3 in DNA: TGCGCCAGCAGCTTGGGGGGCCCGGGGGAGCAGTACTTC. Translation gives CASSLGGPGEQYF. Full variable domain (remainder filled in from reference TRBV5-1 and TRBJ2-7): KAGVTQTPRYLIKTRGQQVTLSCSPISGHRSVSWYQQTPGQGLQFLFEYFSETQRNKGNFPGRFSGRQFSNSRSEMNVSTLELGDSALYLCASSLGGPGEQYFGPGTRLTVT.